The rows below give T cell receptor beta chains drawn from one sample of a study of T cell responses to AZD1222 COVID-19 vaccine. The table came from immunoSEQ multiplex PCR; TCRdb's copy has only in-frame clones and leaves some out. The table lists roughly 99,000 clones, under 95% of them singletons. The source material was peripheral blood, sampled on day 0 of AZD1222 vaccination. These TCRs come from an adult in good health. Each CDR3 is given with its conserved first and last residue. A D gene is named only where the DNA matches it firmly. A clone size is listed for some rows: how often the clone was seen (once, few, many), or a class if it is expanded.

v_call: TRBV9
cdr3_length: 17
clone_size: .
j_call: TRBJ1-1
d_call: TRBD1
cdr3_nt: TGTGCCAGCAGCGTAGACCCCCAGGGGGGGATGGACACTGAAGCTTTCTTT
cdr3_aa: CASSVDPQGGMDTEAFF

v_call: TRBV10-3
cdr3_length: 15
clone_size: few
j_call: TRBJ2-2
d_call: TRBD1
cdr3_nt: TGTGCCATCAGTGGGACAGGGAATCAATCCGGGGAGCTGTTTTTT
cdr3_aa: CAISGTGNQSGELFF

v_call: TRBV7-2
cdr3_length: 16
clone_size: .
j_call: TRBJ2-1
d_call: .
cdr3_nt: TGTGCCAGCAGCTTAGACGGTGGAAGCTCCTACAATGAGCAGTTCTTC
cdr3_aa: CASSLDGGSSYNEQFF

v_call: TRBV6-2/TRBV6-3
cdr3_length: 15
clone_size: .
j_call: TRBJ2-1
d_call: .
cdr3_nt: TGTGCCAGCAGTTACGGGGCAGGGCCCCACAATGAGCAGTTCTTC
cdr3_aa: CASSYGAGPHNEQFF

v_call: TRBV7-2
cdr3_length: 13
clone_size: .
j_call: TRBJ2-3
d_call: .
cdr3_nt: TGTGCCAGCAGCTCCGACCCTTCGGATACGCAGTATTTT
cdr3_aa: CASSSDPSDTQYF

v_call: TRBV7-6
cdr3_length: 15
clone_size: .
j_call: TRBJ2-1
d_call: TRBD1
cdr3_nt: TGTGCCAGCAGCCTCTTGACAGGGTCCTACAATGAGCAGTTCTTC
cdr3_aa: CASSLLTGSYNEQFF

v_call: TRBV9
cdr3_length: 15
clone_size: .
j_call: TRBJ1-3
d_call: .
cdr3_nt: TGTGCCAGCAGCGTAGGGCAGGGCTCTGGAAACACCATATATTTT
cdr3_aa: CASSVGQGSGNTIYF

v_call: TRBV5-6
cdr3_length: 17
clone_size: .
j_call: TRBJ2-2
d_call: TRBD2
cdr3_nt: TGTGCCAGCAGCTTCGGACTAGCGGGGGGAAGCACCGGGGAGCTGTTTTTT
cdr3_aa: CASSFGLAGGSTGELFF

v_call: TRBV11-2
cdr3_length: 17
clone_size: .
j_call: TRBJ2-2
d_call: TRBD1
cdr3_nt: TGTGCCAGCAGCTTACGAGGGGTGGGGACAGGGACCGGGGAGCTGTTTTTT
cdr3_aa: CASSLRGVGTGTGELFF

v_call: TRBV7-3
cdr3_length: 13
clone_size: .
j_call: TRBJ2-1
d_call: TRBD2
cdr3_nt: TGTGCCAGCAGCCCGACCCGGGGGGATGAGCAGTTCTTC
cdr3_aa: CASSPTRGDEQFF

v_call: TRBV10-3
cdr3_length: 12
clone_size: .
j_call: TRBJ1-1
d_call: TRBD1
cdr3_nt: TGTGCCGCGGGAGAGGGGACAGGTGAAGCTTTCTTT
cdr3_aa: CAAGEGTGEAFF

v_call: TRBV19
cdr3_length: 13
clone_size: .
j_call: TRBJ1-2
d_call: .
cdr3_nt: TGTGCCAGTAGTATAAGCCCGATGGATGGCTACACCTTC
cdr3_aa: CASSISPMDGYTF

v_call: TRBV7-2
cdr3_length: 17
clone_size: once
j_call: TRBJ2-3
d_call: TRBD1
cdr3_nt: TGTGCCAGCAGCTTAGGACTGACGGGACAGGGGGGAAATACGCAGTATTTT
cdr3_aa: CASSLGLTGQGGNTQYF

v_call: TRBV2
cdr3_length: 14
clone_size: .
j_call: TRBJ2-2
d_call: TRBD1
cdr3_nt: TGTGCCAGCAGGGGACAGGGGGACACCGGGGAGCTGTTTTTT
cdr3_aa: CASRGQGDTGELFF

v_call: TRBV11-2
cdr3_length: 12
clone_size: .
j_call: TRBJ1-1
d_call: TRBD1
cdr3_nt: TGTGCCAGCAGCTTTCCGGACAGGATCGCTTTCTTT
cdr3_aa: CASSFPDRIAFF

v_call: TRBV5-7
cdr3_length: 15
clone_size: .
j_call: TRBJ2-7
d_call: .
cdr3_nt: TGTGCCAGCAGCTTTACTAGCTCGACCTCCTACGAGCAGTACTTC
cdr3_aa: CASSFTSSTSYEQYF

v_call: TRBV7-9
cdr3_length: 18
clone_size: .
j_call: TRBJ1-3
d_call: .
cdr3_nt: TGTGCCAGCAGGGGACTAAGAGGGGGGGCCCTCTCTGGAAACACCATATATTTT
cdr3_aa: CASRGLRGGALSGNTIYF

v_call: TRBV12-3/TRBV12-4
cdr3_length: 13
clone_size: once
j_call: TRBJ1-6
d_call: TRBD1
cdr3_nt: TGTGCCAGCAGTACAGGGGGCGCGTCACCCCTCCACTTT
cdr3_aa: CASSTGGASPLHF

v_call: TRBV2
cdr3_length: 14
clone_size: .
j_call: TRBJ1-4
d_call: .
cdr3_nt: TGTGCCAGCAGTGTCCTGAGTGCTAATGAAAAACTGTTTTTT
cdr3_aa: CASSVLSANEKLFF

v_call: TRBV2
cdr3_length: 15
clone_size: .
j_call: TRBJ1-2
d_call: TRBD1
cdr3_nt: TGTGCCAGCAGTGATCTGCAGGGGGCTTGGTATGGCTACACCTTC
cdr3_aa: CASSDLQGAWYGYTF

v_call: TRBV11-2
cdr3_length: 14
clone_size: .
j_call: TRBJ2-7
d_call: .
cdr3_nt: TGTGCCAGCAGCTTAGCAGGAGGAGCGTACGAGCAGTACTTC
cdr3_aa: CASSLAGGAYEQYF

v_call: TRBV6-6
cdr3_length: 13
clone_size: .
j_call: TRBJ1-5
d_call: .
cdr3_nt: TGTGCCAGCGCCGGCATGGGCAATCAGCCCCAGCATTTT
cdr3_aa: CASAGMGNQPQHF

v_call: TRBV3-1/TRBV3-2
cdr3_length: 14
clone_size: .
j_call: TRBJ1-2
d_call: TRBD1
cdr3_nt: TGTGCCAGCAGCCAAACGGGACAGGGAATTGGCTACACCTTC
cdr3_aa: CASSQTGQGIGYTF

v_call: TRBV7-9
cdr3_length: 15
clone_size: once
j_call: TRBJ2-2
d_call: .
cdr3_nt: TGTGCCAGCAGCTACCAGGGGACGAACACCGGGGAGCTGTTTTTT
cdr3_aa: CASSYQGTNTGELFF